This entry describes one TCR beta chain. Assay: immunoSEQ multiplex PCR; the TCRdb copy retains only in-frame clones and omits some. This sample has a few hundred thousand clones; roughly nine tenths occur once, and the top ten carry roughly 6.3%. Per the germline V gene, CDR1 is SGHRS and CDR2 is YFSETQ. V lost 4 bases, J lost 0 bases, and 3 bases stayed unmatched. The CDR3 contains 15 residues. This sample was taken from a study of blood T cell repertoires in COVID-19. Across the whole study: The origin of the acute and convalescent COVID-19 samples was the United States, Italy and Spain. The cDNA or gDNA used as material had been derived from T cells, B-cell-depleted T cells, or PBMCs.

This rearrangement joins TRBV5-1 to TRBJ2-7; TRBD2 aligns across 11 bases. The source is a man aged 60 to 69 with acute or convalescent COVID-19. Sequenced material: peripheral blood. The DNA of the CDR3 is TGCGCCAGCAGCCAGACTAGCGGGATCTCCTACGAGCAGTACTTC. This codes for CASSQTSGISYEQYF. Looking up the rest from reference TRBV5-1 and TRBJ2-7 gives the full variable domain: KAGVTQTPRYLIKTRGQQVTLSCSPISGHRSVSWYQQTPGQGLQFLFEYFSETQRNKGNFPGRFSGRQFSNSRSEMNVSTLELGDSALYLCASSQTSGISYEQYFGPGTRLTVT.